Below are 28 T cell receptor beta chains sequenced from a single sample in a study of blood T cell repertoires in COVID-19. The assay was immunoSEQ multiplex PCR, and TCRdb's table has in-frame clones only and misses some. There are about 240,000 clones in the sample; approximately 78% occur only once, and 9.5% to 15% lies in the top ten. The sequenced sample consisted of peripheral blood. Receptor source: a woman between 55 and 75 years old with active or convalescent COVID-19.

V usage is TRBV11-2 and J usage is TRBJ1-1; 9 bases align to TRBD1. This CDR3 has 13 amino acids. The germline V gene encodes CDR1 SGHAT and CDR2 FQNNGV. J was trimmed by 11 bases and V by 5 bases; bases with no gene match: 9. DNA of the CDR3: TGTGCCAGCAGCCCCGGGACAGGGAGCTCGGCTTTCTTT. This codes for CASSPGTGSSAFF.

This chain joins TRBV11-3 and TRBJ2-5; 7 bases map to TRBD2. The CDR3 extends over 16 amino acids. Germline lookup yields CDR1 SGHNT and CDR2 YENEEA. Unmatched junction bases numbered 13, after V lost 2 bases and J lost 7 bases. The CDR3 region has the DNA TGTGCCAGCAGCTTAAAGACTAGCCCCCGCCGGGGGACCCAGTACTTC. It is translated as CASSLKTSPRRGTQYF.

V is TRBV5-1 and J is TRBJ1-5; a weak D match, TRBD1 (5 bases). V shed 4 bases and J shed 0 bases, with 17 bases lying between them. Germline V lookup: CDR1 SGHRS, CDR2 YFSETQ. This CDR3 has 17 amino acids. The CDR3 DNA reads TGCGCCAGCAGCCCAAAAAGACAGAACAATAGCAATCAGCCCCAGCATTTT. This sequence encodes CASSPKRQNNSNQPQHF.

The V call is TRBV30, the J call TRBJ1-6; no clear D gene. CDR3 size: 12 residues. The germline gives CDR1 GTSNPN, CDR2 SVGIG (reference sequence). Trimming shortened V by 3 bases and J by 10 bases, and 10 bases separated the two germline ends. CDR3: CAWSAIESPLHF. As DNA, the CDR3 is TGTGCCTGGAGCGCAATCGAGTCACCCCTCCACTTT.

The V call is TRBV7-9, the J call TRBJ2-5, with 14 bases fitting TRBD2. The germline CDR1 and CDR2 sequences are SEHNR and FQNEAQ (reference sequence). Unmatched junction bases numbered 4, after V lost 3 bases and J lost 1 base. The CDR3 has 17 amino acids. The CDR3 DNA follows: TGTGCCAGCAGCTTGGGACTAGCGGGGGCCATCCAAGAGACCCAGTACTTC. It is translated as CASSLGLAGAIQETQYF.

The chain recombines TRBV7-2 with TRBJ1-4; D might be TRBD1 (6 bases). With 3 bases removed from V and 0 bases from J, the gap between germline ends came to 8 bases. This CDR3 region has 15 residues. Germline V gene lookup returns CDR1 SGHTA and CDR2 FQGNSA. The CDR3 loop is CASSLDSTTNEKLFF. CDR3 DNA sequence: TGTGCCAGCAGCTTGGACAGCACAACTAATGAAAAACTGTTTTTT.

The table lists this clone with a count of one. The DNA is left out, because the CDR3 cannot be placed on it with certainty; the CDR3 is given as TCRdb lists it. The V and J genes are TRBV21-1 and TRBJ2-3; the D call TRBD1 from the table was never checked on the DNA. TRBV21-1 is reported as a pseudogene. Ends included, the CDR3 has 22 residues. The CDR3: CASTLPEVGAGAPDSSTDTQYF.

This clone has just a few counts. The chain links TRBV19 to TRBJ2-5; D unclear. The V end lost 3 bases, the J end lost 0 bases, and 8 bases lay between the germline ends. The CDR3 length is 14 residues. Germline V gene lookup returns CDR1 LNHDA and CDR2 SQIVND (reference sequence). The CDR3 loop reads CASSIPAYQETQYF. The CDR3 bases are TGTGCCAGTAGTATCCCAGCGTACCAAGAGACCCAGTACTTC. Combining the CDR3 with reference TRBV19 and TRBJ2-5 gives the whole variable domain DGGITQSPKYLFRKEGQNVTLSCEQNLNHDAMYWYRQDPGQGLRLIYYSQIVNDFQKGDIAEGYSVSREKKESFPLTVTSAQKNPTAFYLCASSIPAYQETQYFGPGTRLLVL.

V and J are TRBV6-6 and TRBJ1-2; 7 bases line up with TRBD1. Germline V gives CDR1 MNHNY, CDR2 SVGAGI (reference sequence). The CDR3 loop spans 13 amino acids. The ends lost 5 bases at V and 4 bases at J; junction bases unmatched: 4. Here the CDR3 reads CASSPRQGYGYTF. As DNA, the CDR3 is TGTGCCAGCAGTCCGCGACAGGGCTATGGCTACACCTTC.

The chain is built from TRBV2 and TRBJ2-5, with 12 bases fitting TRBD2. Germline V gives CDR1 SNHLY, CDR2 FYNNEI. The CDR3 has 13 amino acids. V lost 6 bases to trimming and J lost 5 bases; unmatched junction nucleotides: 1. CDR3 amino acids: CASRLAGGETQYF. The CDR3 DNA reads as TGTGCCAGCAGGCTAGCGGGGGGGGAGACCCAGTACTTC.

The chain carries TRBV19 and TRBJ2-7; TRBD1 might be the D (6 bases). This CDR3 comprises 15 residues. CDR1 is LNHDA and CDR2 is SQIVND in the germline V gene (reference sequence). V was shortened by 5 bases and J by 3 bases, with 17 bases between the two germline ends. The CDR3 sequence is CASSVGTTPYYEQYF. CDR3 DNA sequence: TGTGCCAGTAGTGTTGGGACAACTCCATACTACGAGCAGTACTTC.

The V and J genes are TRBV2 and TRBJ2-1; 8 bases map to TRBD2. The CDR3 runs to 14 residues. CDR1 is SNHLY, CDR2 FYNNEI, per germline. V gave up 5 bases and J gave up 10 bases; unmatched junction bases: 10. The CDR3 loop is CASSRRATSVEQFF. DNA of the CDR3: TGTGCCAGCAGTCGCCGCGCGACTAGCGTCGAGCAGTTCTTC.

The V call is TRBV9, the J call TRBJ2-7, with TRBD2 matching 13 bases. The V gene end was trimmed by 3 bases and the J gene end by 3 bases; junction bases not matched to a gene: 0. This CDR3 comprises 14 residues. Per the germline V gene, CDR1 is SGDLS and CDR2 is YYNGEE. This CDR3 reads CASSGTSGGYEQYF. In nucleotides, the CDR3 is TGTGCCAGCAGCGGGACTAGCGGGGGCTACGAGCAGTACTTC.

The chain is built from TRBV7-2 and TRBJ1-4, with TRBD1 identical over 7 bases. Germline V CDR1 and CDR2: SGHTA, FQGNSA. This CDR3 is built from 15 residues. The ends lost 5 bases at V and 4 bases at J; junction bases unmatched: 7. The CDR3 loop is CASSPRQGINEKLFF. DNA of the CDR3: TGTGCCAGCAGCCCCAGACAGGGAATTAATGAAAAACTGTTTTTT.

This clone was detected only a few times. The chain employs TRBV6-2 or TRBV6-3 and TRBJ2-7; 7 nucleotides match TRBD1. This CDR3 contains 14 residues. Per the germline V gene, CDR1 is MNHEY and CDR2 is SVGEGT. V shed 2 bases and J 6 bases; nucleotides not matched to a gene: 7. The CDR3 DNA follows: TGTGCCAGCAGTTACGTCGGGACAGCCATCGAGCAGTACTTC. Translating gives CASSYVGTAIEQYF.

The gene calls are TRBV25-1 and TRBJ1-3; tentatively, D is TRBD1 (5 bases). Trimming left V 11 bases short and J 4 bases short, with 12 bases between. Germline CDR1 MGHDK, CDR2 SYGVNS. The CDR3 has 12 amino acids. Written as DNA, the CDR3 is TGTGCCTCCACAGGTCTAGGAAACACCATATATTTT. Amino acids: CASTGLGNTIYF.

The chain joins TRBV30 to TRBJ1-2, with D perhaps TRBD1 (5 bases). Per the germline V gene, CDR1 is GTSNPN and CDR2 is SVGIG (reference sequence). V was trimmed by 5 bases and J by 6 bases, leaving 10 bases between them. This CDR3 region has 11 residues. The CDR3 DNA reads as TGTGCCTGGGAAGAAGGGGATGGCTACACCTTC. Protein sequence: CAWEEGDGYTF.

V is TRBV10-3 and J is TRBJ1-1; a possible D gene is TRBD1 (6 bases). Trimming took off 3 bases at V and 5 bases at J, with 13 bases between the two ends. Germline lookup yields CDR1 ENHRY and CDR2 SYGVKD. CDR3 length: 14 residues. The CDR3 protein is CAISDLRGGTEAFF. The CDR3 bases are TGTGCCATCAGTGATCTCAGGGGCGGAACTGAAGCTTTCTTT.

This chain connects TRBV5-4 to TRBJ2-7; a possible D gene is TRBD2 (7 bases). Germline lookup yields CDR1 SGHNT and CDR2 YYREEE (reference sequence). V gave up 4 bases and J gave up 5 bases, with 25 bases separating them. The CDR3 is 17 amino acids. As DNA, the CDR3 is TGTGCCAGCAGCGGAGGGGGGGACATTCCTTCACGGGACGAGCAGTACTTC. Translated, it gives CASSGGGDIPSRDEQYF.

V is TRBV7-9 and J is TRBJ1-5; D gene uncertain. Germline V gene lookup returns CDR1 SEHNR and CDR2 FQNEAQ (reference sequence). V lost 6 bases and J lost 3, with 12 bases in between. The CDR3 is 14 amino acids. The CDR3 region is CASSFSEINQPQHF. The CDR3, as DNA: TGTGCCAGCAGTTTTTCGGAGATCAATCAGCCCCAGCATTTT. The full variable domain, its missing parts supplied by reference TRBV7-9 and TRBJ1-5, is DTGVSQNPRHKITKRGQNVTFRCDPISEHNRLYWYRQTLGQGPEFLTYFQNEAQLEKSRLLSDRFSAERPKGSFSTLEIQRTEQGDSAMYLCASSFSEINQPQHFGDGTRLSIL.

The J gene is TRBJ2-7, the V gene TRBV2; D is unclear. Trimming cost V 7 bases and J 5 bases, with 18 bases left between them. The CDR3 totals 14 residues. CDR1 SNHLY and CDR2 FYNNEI come from the germline V gene. In DNA form, the CDR3 reads TGTGCCAGCACCCCCAGGTCTGTATCCGACGAGCAGTACTTC. Protein product: CASTPRSVSDEQYF.

This chain connects TRBV2 to TRBJ2-7; D may be TRBD2 (5 bases). This CDR3 has 13 residues. CDR1 SNHLY and CDR2 FYNNEI come from the germline V gene. V was pared by 6 bases and J by 0 bases, with 9 bases between. CDR3 region: CASRGTSSYEQYF. As DNA, the CDR3 is TGTGCCAGCAGAGGCACTAGCTCCTACGAGCAGTACTTC. Based on the CDR3 plus reference TRBV2 and TRBJ2-7, the full variable domain is EPEVTQTPSHQVTQMGQEVILRCVPISNHLYFYWYRQILGQKVEFLVSFYNNEISEKSEIFDDQFSVERPDGSNFTLKIRSTKLEDSAMYFCASRGTSSYEQYFGPGTRLTVT.

This sequence joins TRBV9 and TRBJ1-2; possibly TRBD1 for D (5 bases). Trimming removed 0 bases at V and 4 bases at J, with 13 bases between. The CDR3 loop spans 15 amino acids. Germline V gene data show CDR1 as SGDLS and CDR2 as YYNGEE. The CDR3 DNA reads TGTGCCAGCAGCGTAGCTGATTCAGGGCCCTATGGCTACACCTTC. This sequence encodes CASSVADSGPYGYTF.

The chain has TRBV5-1 and TRBJ1-6, with TRBD1 matching 7 bases. The CDR3 runs 14 residues. The J segment lost 7 bases and the V segment lost 4 bases, leaving 5 bases of the junction unmatched. Germline V gene data show CDR1 as SGHRS and CDR2 as YFSETQ. CDR3 sequence reads: CASSGQDNNSPLHF. CDR3 sequence (DNA): TGCGCCAGCAGCGGACAGGACAACAATTCACCCCTCCACTTT.

The rearrangement uses TRBV6-4 and TRBJ1-3; 7 nucleotides match TRBD1. Germline CDR1 and CDR2: MRHNA and SNTAGT. The CDR3 consists of 17 residues. J gave up 0 bases and V 4 bases, and 9 bases lay outside the gene matches. As DNA, the CDR3 is TGTGCCAGCAGTGTCCTAGGACAGGCCGTCTCTGGAAACACCATATATTTT. It yields the protein CASSVLGQAVSGNTIYF.

The chain is built from TRBV6-6 and TRBJ2-1, with TRBD1 matching over 10 bases. Unmatched junction bases numbered 11, after V lost 5 bases and J lost 10 bases. The V gene's germline CDR1 is MNHNY and CDR2 SVGAGI (reference sequence). The CDR3 runs to 15 residues. The CDR3 coding sequence is TGTGCCAGCAGTCGATCCGGGACAGGGGATTTGGAGCAGTTCTTC. Translated: CASSRSGTGDLEQFF.

The rearrangement links TRBV6-2 or TRBV6-3 to TRBJ1-6, with 7 bases fitting TRBD1. The CDR3 sequence is 16 residues long. Germline V CDR1 and CDR2: MNHEY, SVGEGT. J gave up 7 bases and V 2 bases, and 8 bases lay outside the gene matches. The CDR3 here is CASSYDPDRANSPLHF. As DNA, the CDR3 is TGTGCCAGCAGTTACGACCCCGACAGGGCGAATTCACCCCTCCACTTT.

This rearrangement joins TRBV5-1 to TRBJ1-5, with TRBD1 matching over 8 bases. The CDR3 covers 17 residues. V shed 7 bases and J 0 bases; nucleotides not matched to a gene: 12. Germline-derived CDR1 and CDR2 are SGHRS and YFSETQ. CDR3 sequence: CASPGGTGLSSNQPQHF. CDR3 coding DNA: TGCGCCAGCCCAGGGGGCACGGGGCTGAGTAGCAATCAGCCCCAGCATTTT.